The present TCR beta chain was sequenced within a study of CD8+ T cells in alopecia areata. In the study overall: Twice a day, 5 to 10 mg of oral tofacitinib was administered to treated patients.

cDNA prepared by RNA extraction and subsequent reverse transcription served as the template for sequencing. The repertoire was sequenced with immunoSEQ multiplex PCR; TCRdb's copy has only in-frame clones and lacks some. This sample has some 96,000 clones, with approximately 60% found just once. Specified treatment: oral pan-JAK inhibitor, 5-10 mg twice daily. Peripheral blood, together with lesional scalp punch biopsies, was collected from alopecia areata patients. Concerning this clone itself: Its antigen is unknown.

The study's findings and limits: Clonality exceeded that of normal scalp in lesional scalp, most notably in alopecia totalis/universalis. On tofacitinib, scalp and blood still held many of the expanded lesional clones.

Germline values: CDR1 LGHNA, CDR2 YSLEER. V gave up 1 base and J gave up 1 base; unmatched junction bases: 7. The CDR3 sequence is 17 residues long. The receptor was derived from a human donor with alopecia areata. The genes are TRBV4-3 and TRBJ2-5, with 9 bases lining up with TRBD2. Here the sequenced sample was CD8+ T cells sorted from blood, taken at week 4, from a patient treated with tofacitinib. CDR3 loop: CASSQGSYSGGQETQYF. The DNA of the CDR3 is TGCGCCAGCAGCCAAGGGTCCTATAGCGGGGGCCAAGAGACCCAGTACTTC.